These 32 T cell receptor beta chains share one sample of origin, sequenced in a study of blood T cell repertoires in COVID-19. Profiled with immunoSEQ multiplex PCR; TCRdb holds only in-frame clones, not every one. The sample lists 300,000 to 350,000 clones, about 90% occurring once. The material sequenced was peripheral blood. The receptor set was obtained from a middle-aged woman with COVID-19, enrolled during active disease.

V is TRBV6-5 and J is TRBJ2-5, with 9 bases fitting TRBD1. The V gene end was trimmed by 6 bases and the J gene end by 5 bases; junction bases not matched to a gene: 10. CDR3 length equals 15 residues. Germline V lookup: CDR1 MNHEY, CDR2 SVGAGI. The CDR3 sequence is CASSPGTGTFETQYF. CDR3 sequence (DNA): TGTGCCAGCAGCCCCGGGACAGGGACGTTCGAGACCCAGTACTTC.

CDR3 sequence reads: CSAPRPEKLFF. CDR3 nucleotides: TGCAGTGCCCCGAGGCCTGAAAAACTGTTTTTT. This chain joins TRBV20-1 and TRBJ1-4, with D uncertain. Trimming took 6 bases from V and 7 from J, leaving 9 bases between them. This CDR3 is built from 11 residues. CDR1 is DFQATT and CDR2 is SNEGSKA in the germline V gene (reference sequence).

This chain uses TRBV7-9 with TRBJ2-6; D may be TRBD2 (7 bases). Trimming stripped 0 bases from V and 2 bases from J, with 11 bases between. Looked up from germline, CDR1 is SEHNR and CDR2 is FQNEAQ (reference sequence). The CDR3 spans 17 residues. The CDR3 here is CASSLAAGATGANVLTF. DNA for the CDR3: TGTGCCAGCAGCTTAGCGGCGGGGGCCACTGGGGCCAACGTCCTGACTTTC.

J is TRBJ2-5 and V is TRBV29-1, with 8 bases aligning to TRBD1. The CDR3 covers 15 residues. CDR1 SQVTM and CDR2 ANQGSEA come from the germline V gene. Trimming removed 4 bases from V and 4 bases from J; junction bases left unmatched: 11. In DNA, the CDR3 is TGCAGCGTTGTGAGGGACAGGCTTGATTTAGAGACCCAGTACTTC. It encodes CSVVRDRLDLETQYF.

J is TRBJ1-3 and V is TRBV30, with 10 bases matching TRBD1. This CDR3 contains 15 residues. The germline V gene has CDR1 GTSNPN and CDR2 SVGIG (reference sequence). V lost 4 bases, J lost 1 base, and 4 bases stayed unmatched. CDR3: CAWNPGQGSGNTIYF. The CDR3 nucleotides are TGTGCCTGGAACCCGGGACAGGGGTCTGGAAACACCATATATTTT.

The V gene is TRBV7-2, the J gene TRBJ1-2; D is perhaps TRBD1 (5 bases). Germline V lookup: CDR1 SGHTA, CDR2 FQGNSA. The CDR3 totals 15 residues. Trimming left V 1 base short and J 4 bases short, with 13 bases between. In DNA form, the CDR3 reads TGTGCCAGCAGCTTAGACAGGCGGCGCCCCTATGGCTACACCTTC. This sequence encodes CASSLDRRRPYGYTF.

The chain recombines TRBV13 with TRBJ2-5, with D possibly TRBD1 on 5 matching bases. The CDR3 runs to 15 residues. Trimming removed 5 bases from V and 3 bases from J, with 16 bases in between. The V gene's germline CDR1 is PRHDT and CDR2 FYEKMQ (reference sequence). CDR3 coding DNA: TGTGCCAGCAGCGCCTTCATTGACAGAGAAGAGACCCAGTACTTC. This codes for CASSAFIDREETQYF.

Only a few counts were recorded for this clone. The chain is built from TRBV6-2 or TRBV6-3 and TRBJ1-5; 7 bases agree with TRBD1. Germline V gives CDR1 MNHEY, CDR2 SVGEGT. The CDR3 spans 13 residues. The junction had 2 bases not matched to a gene; V was cut back by 0 bases and J by 9 bases. CDR3 amino acids: CASSYSQGVPQHF. CDR3 in DNA: TGTGCCAGCAGTTACTCCCAGGGGGTGCCCCAGCATTTT.

This chain's CDR3 is CASSPLGAGGVSSGANVLTF. Here the CDR3 DNA reads TGTGCCAGTTCCCCCTTGGGAGCAGGGGGCGTGAGCTCTGGGGCCAACGTCCTGACTTTC. The chain couples TRBV19 to TRBJ2-6; TRBD1 matches 8 bases. The CDR3 is 20 residues long. Unmatched junction bases numbered 18, after V lost 8 bases and J lost 0 bases. Germline V gene data show CDR1 as LNHDA and CDR2 as SQIVND (reference sequence). The entire variable domain, with the rest obtained from reference TRBV19 and TRBJ2-6, is as follows: DGGITQSPKYLFRKEGQNVTLSCEQNLNHDAMYWYRQDPGQGLRLIYYSQIVNDFQKGDIAEGYSVSREKKESFPLTVTSAQKNPTAFYLCASSPLGAGGVSSGANVLTFGAGSRLTVL.

The CDR3 reads CASRSGGLTPDNTEAFF. CDR3 nucleotide sequence: TGTGCCAGCAGAAGCGGCGGCCTGACACCGGATAACACTGAAGCTTTCTTT. This chain connects TRBV28 to TRBJ1-1; unclear D gene. CDR1 is MDHEN and CDR2 is SYDVKM in the germline V gene. The CDR3 totals 17 residues. V was trimmed by 6 bases and J by 2 bases, leaving 22 bases between them. Based on the CDR3 plus reference TRBV28 and TRBJ1-1, the full variable domain is DVKVTQSSRYLVKRTGEKVFLECVQDMDHENMFWYRQDPGLGLRLIYFSYDVKMKEKGDIPEGYSVSREKKERFSLILESASTNQTSMYLCASRSGGLTPDNTEAFFGQGTRLTVV.

This clone was detected only a few times. The rearrangement links TRBV5-1 to TRBJ1-2, with 7 bases fitting TRBD1. Per the germline V gene, CDR1 is SGHRS and CDR2 is YFSETQ. The CDR3 has 12 residues. V gave up 5 bases and J gave up 3 bases; unmatched junction bases: 1. The CDR3: CASRGTDYGYTF. In DNA, the CDR3 is TGCGCCAGCAGGGGGACAGACTATGGCTACACCTTC.

The gene calls are TRBV9 and TRBJ2-5; the match to TRBD2 covers 12 bases. This CDR3 region has 16 residues. V lost 4 bases and J lost 4; bases outside the gene matches: 8. From germline, CDR1 is SGDLS and CDR2 YYNGEE. Here the CDR3 DNA reads TGTGCCAGCAGCACCCCTAGCGGGAGGGCCCTAGAGACCCAGTACTTC. This encodes CASSTPSGRALETQYF.

This clone is a singleton in its sample. The rearrangement uses TRBV3-1 (or the pseudogene TRBV3-2) and TRBJ2-2; D is uncertain. The CDR3 runs 14 residues. The germline gives CDR1 LGHDT, CDR2 YNNKEL (reference sequence). V was clipped by 0 bases and J by 5 bases, with 7 bases between them. Here the CDR3 reads CASSQDLGTGELFF. DNA for the CDR3: TGTGCCAGCAGCCAAGATCTCGGTACCGGGGAGCTGTTTTTT.

The rearrangement uses TRBV5-1 and TRBJ2-2, with TRBD1 matching 10 bases. CDR1 SGHRS and CDR2 YFSETQ come from the germline V gene. Losses at the gene ends were 5 bases for V and 6 bases for J; bases not matched to a gene: 7. The CDR3 contains 15 residues. In nucleotides, the CDR3 is TGCGCCAGCAGGGCCGGGACAGGGGTTCCCGGGGAGCTGTTTTTT. Amino acid sequence: CASRAGTGVPGELFF. Variable domain in full (rest from reference TRBV5-1 and TRBJ2-2): KAGVTQTPRYLIKTRGQQVTLSCSPISGHRSVSWYQQTPGQGLQFLFEYFSETQRNKGNFPGRFSGRQFSNSRSEMNVSTLELGDSALYLCASRAGTGVPGELFFGEGSRLTVL.

This clone was seen once. The rearrangement joins TRBV5-1 to TRBJ2-5, with 10 bases fitting TRBD2. Per germline, CDR1 SGHRS and CDR2 YFSETQ. Trimming removed 7 bases from V and 2 bases from J; junction bases left unmatched: 8. The CDR3 has 15 residues. The CDR3 coding sequence is TGCGCCAGCGATTTAGCGGGGGGTGGACAAGAGACCCAGTACTTC. It codes for CASDLAGGGQETQYF.

This clone has a single count. This chain uses TRBV27 with TRBJ2-2; 12 nucleotides align to TRBD2. The CDR3 is 16 amino acids. After removal of 6 bases from V and 1 base from J, the junction contained 3 bases not matched to a gene. Germline-derived CDR1 and CDR2 are MNHEY and SMNVEV (reference sequence). CDR3 sequence reads: CASRRTSGVNTGELFF. The CDR3 DNA follows: TGTGCCAGCAGGAGGACTAGCGGGGTGAACACCGGGGAGCTGTTTTTT.

The chain links TRBV3-1 (or the pseudogene TRBV3-2) to TRBJ2-1; D is uncertain. Germline lookup yields CDR1 LGHDT and CDR2 YNNKEL (reference sequence). The CDR3 has 11 residues. Between the trimmed V and J ends, which lost 4 bases and 8 bases, there was a span of 6 bases. The CDR3 DNA is TGTGCCAGCAGCCGTAACTATGAGCAGTTCTTC. Its protein product is CASSRNYEQFF.

The chain couples TRBV30 to TRBJ1-5, with TRBD1 as a possible D gene (5 bases). The V gene lost 8 bases and the J gene lost 3 bases, with 14 bases spanning the gap. CDR1 is GTSNPN and CDR2 is SVGIG in the germline V gene (reference sequence). The CDR3 runs 13 residues. CDR3 nucleotide sequence: TGTGCCCTCCGGGGGGGTGACAATCAGCCCCAGCATTTT. Translation gives CALRGGDNQPQHF.

The chain employs TRBV15 and TRBJ2-3; D may be TRBD1 (5 bases). V was pared by 3 bases and J by 6 bases, with 13 bases between. The CDR3 is made up of 14 amino acids. Germline-derived CDR1 and CDR2 are LNHNV and YYDKDF (reference sequence). The CDR3 nucleotides are TGTGCCACCAGCAGCAGACAGACCCGTGATACGCAGTATTTT. Translated: CATSSRQTRDTQYF.

The rearrangement links TRBV7-9 to TRBJ1-2, with 7 bases aligning to TRBD1. J gave up 4 bases and V 4 bases, and 18 bases lay outside the gene matches. Looked up from germline, CDR1 is SEHNR and CDR2 is FQNEAQ (reference sequence). The CDR3 loop spans 18 amino acids. The DNA for the CDR3 is TGTGCCAGCAGCTCAGGACGGAGGAATCGGGACAGAGGCTATGGCTACACCTTC. It translates to CASSSGRRNRDRGYGYTF.

This clone was counted once. This chain links TRBV28 with TRBJ2-2, with 11 bases lining up with TRBD2. This CDR3 has 20 amino acids. V gave up 3 bases and J gave up 1 base; unmatched junction bases: 13. In germline, CDR1 is MDHEN, CDR2 SYDVKM. DNA of the CDR3: TGTGCCAGCAGTTTGTGGCAGATAGGGACTAGCGGAAAGAACACCGGGGAGCTGTTTTTT. Translated, it gives CASSLWQIGTSGKNTGELFF.

This clone was observed a handful of times. The chain is built from TRBV4-1 and TRBJ2-7; 8 bases line up with TRBD2. The CDR3 covers 14 residues. CDR1 and CDR2 (germline): MGHRA, YSYEKL. Trimming cost V 5 bases and J 2 bases; bases outside gene matches: 5. The CDR3 DNA reads as TGCGCCAGCAGCTATAGGACTAGCCCCTACGAGCAGTACTTC. Protein sequence: CASSYRTSPYEQYF.

In the case of this clone: The same CDR3 can be traced to other DNA sequences in this sample. The chain links TRBV19 to TRBJ1-5, with TRBD1 as a possible D gene (5 bases). Trimming cost V 2 bases and J 8 bases, with 10 bases left between them. Germline CDR1 LNHDA, CDR2 SQIVND (reference sequence). The CDR3 loop spans 13 amino acids. CDR3 DNA: TGTGCCAGTAGTATACAGGGTTTAGAGCCCCAGCATTTT. Protein product: CASSIQGLEPQHF.

The chain joins TRBV30 to TRBJ1-4, with TRBD1 matching 9 bases. The length of the CDR3 is 13 residues. From germline, CDR1 is GTSNPN and CDR2 SVGIG (reference sequence). The V gene end was trimmed by 6 bases and the J gene end by 10 bases; junction bases not matched to a gene: 9. CDR3 coding DNA: TGTGCCTGCGACGGACAGGGGAGGGTAAAACTGTTTTTT. Its translation is CACDGQGRVKLFF.

V is TRBV9 and J is TRBJ2-3; 7 nucleotides agree with TRBD1. The CDR3 covers 16 residues. V was pared by 3 bases and J by 3 bases, with 10 bases of the junction left unmatched. CDR1 is SGDLS, CDR2 YYNGEE, per germline. For the CDR3, the DNA is TGTGCCAGCAGCGCCCAGATAGGGACAGCGACAGATACGCAGTATTTT. This codes for CASSAQIGTATDTQYF.

This clone was seen many times. The chain carries TRBV6-1 and TRBJ2-7, with D possibly being TRBD2 (6 bases). The CDR3 is 15 amino acids. The germline V gene encodes CDR1 MNHNS and CDR2 SASEGT. Trimming removed 3 bases from V and 0 bases from J, with 12 bases in between. CDR3 bases: TGTGCCAGCAGTGATGACGGAGGGAGCTCCTACGAGCAGTACTTC. Its protein is CASSDDGGSSYEQYF.

The rearrangement uses TRBV28 and TRBJ1-2; possibly TRBD1 for D (6 bases). CDR1 is MDHEN and CDR2 is SYDVKM in the germline V gene. This CDR3 is built from 14 residues. V was clipped by 6 bases and J by 3 bases, with 14 bases between them. The DNA for the CDR3 is TGTGCCAGCAGACCCCCACAGGGTCACTATGGCTACACCTTC. It translates to CASRPPQGHYGYTF.

The chain couples TRBV18 to TRBJ1-6; D unclear. V gave up 2 bases and J gave up 12 bases, with 14 bases separating them. The CDR3 totals 14 residues. Germline CDR1 is KGHSH and CDR2 is LQKENI. The CDR3 reads CASSPTELGLPLHF. The CDR3 bases are TGTGCCAGCTCACCAACTGAACTAGGATTACCCCTCCACTTT.

The rearrangement links TRBV7-3 to TRBJ2-5, with 10 bases fitting TRBD1. Germline V gene sequence: CDR1 SGHTA, CDR2 FQGTGA. The CDR3 covers 15 residues. V was pared by 6 bases and J by 4 bases, with 8 bases of the junction left unmatched. The CDR3 is CASRPTGGALETQYF. CDR3 coding DNA: TGTGCCAGCAGACCGACAGGGGGCGCATTAGAGACCCAGTACTTC.

The chain couples TRBV7-9 to TRBJ2-1; TRBD2 matches at 11 bases. CDR1 is SEHNR and CDR2 is FQNEAQ in the germline V gene (reference sequence). The CDR3 is 16 residues long. J lost 8 bases, V lost 4 bases, and 10 bases had no gene match. The CDR3 loop reads CASSYLGLAVWDEQFF. CDR3 nucleotides: TGTGCCAGCAGCTATCTGGGACTAGCGGTGTGGGATGAGCAGTTCTTC.

The chain employs TRBV2 and TRBJ1-6; no definite D call. Trimming removed 5 bases at V and 1 base at J, with 18 bases between. CDR1 and CDR2 from the germline V gene are SNHLY and FYNNEI. This CDR3 is built from 18 residues. The CDR3 loop reads CASSTPIEGSSYNSPLHF. For the CDR3, the DNA is TGTGCCAGCAGTACCCCAATTGAGGGTAGTTCCTATAATTCACCCCTCCACTTT.

The chain uses TRBV7-9 and TRBJ1-3; 7 bases fit TRBD1. The germline CDR1 and CDR2 sequences are SEHNR and FQNEAQ (reference sequence). Unmatched junction bases numbered 13, after V lost 5 bases and J lost 9 bases. The CDR3 is 15 amino acids. The CDR3 nucleotides are TGTGCCAGCAGCCCCAGGACAGGTTTAAGAAGCACCATATATTTT. This sequence encodes CASSPRTGLRSTIYF.